One TCR beta chain is described in this entry. The record originates from a study of blood T cell repertoires in COVID-19. The V and J ends lost 0 bases and 6 bases respectively, with 6 bases between them. This CDR3 region has 13 residues. Germline CDR1 SGHTA, CDR2 FQGNSA. Assay used: immunoSEQ multiplex PCR; TCRdb lists only in-frame clones, some missing. The data show roughly 150,000 clones, 82% seen once. The TCR was taken from a woman older than 75 with acute or convalescent COVID-19. The rearrangement links TRBV7-2 to TRBJ1-5, with unresolved D. Sequencing was done on a sample of peripheral blood. This CDR3 reads CASSLAPVQPQHF. The CDR3 DNA sequence: TGTGCCAGCAGCTTAGCCCCGGTTCAGCCCCAGCATTTT.